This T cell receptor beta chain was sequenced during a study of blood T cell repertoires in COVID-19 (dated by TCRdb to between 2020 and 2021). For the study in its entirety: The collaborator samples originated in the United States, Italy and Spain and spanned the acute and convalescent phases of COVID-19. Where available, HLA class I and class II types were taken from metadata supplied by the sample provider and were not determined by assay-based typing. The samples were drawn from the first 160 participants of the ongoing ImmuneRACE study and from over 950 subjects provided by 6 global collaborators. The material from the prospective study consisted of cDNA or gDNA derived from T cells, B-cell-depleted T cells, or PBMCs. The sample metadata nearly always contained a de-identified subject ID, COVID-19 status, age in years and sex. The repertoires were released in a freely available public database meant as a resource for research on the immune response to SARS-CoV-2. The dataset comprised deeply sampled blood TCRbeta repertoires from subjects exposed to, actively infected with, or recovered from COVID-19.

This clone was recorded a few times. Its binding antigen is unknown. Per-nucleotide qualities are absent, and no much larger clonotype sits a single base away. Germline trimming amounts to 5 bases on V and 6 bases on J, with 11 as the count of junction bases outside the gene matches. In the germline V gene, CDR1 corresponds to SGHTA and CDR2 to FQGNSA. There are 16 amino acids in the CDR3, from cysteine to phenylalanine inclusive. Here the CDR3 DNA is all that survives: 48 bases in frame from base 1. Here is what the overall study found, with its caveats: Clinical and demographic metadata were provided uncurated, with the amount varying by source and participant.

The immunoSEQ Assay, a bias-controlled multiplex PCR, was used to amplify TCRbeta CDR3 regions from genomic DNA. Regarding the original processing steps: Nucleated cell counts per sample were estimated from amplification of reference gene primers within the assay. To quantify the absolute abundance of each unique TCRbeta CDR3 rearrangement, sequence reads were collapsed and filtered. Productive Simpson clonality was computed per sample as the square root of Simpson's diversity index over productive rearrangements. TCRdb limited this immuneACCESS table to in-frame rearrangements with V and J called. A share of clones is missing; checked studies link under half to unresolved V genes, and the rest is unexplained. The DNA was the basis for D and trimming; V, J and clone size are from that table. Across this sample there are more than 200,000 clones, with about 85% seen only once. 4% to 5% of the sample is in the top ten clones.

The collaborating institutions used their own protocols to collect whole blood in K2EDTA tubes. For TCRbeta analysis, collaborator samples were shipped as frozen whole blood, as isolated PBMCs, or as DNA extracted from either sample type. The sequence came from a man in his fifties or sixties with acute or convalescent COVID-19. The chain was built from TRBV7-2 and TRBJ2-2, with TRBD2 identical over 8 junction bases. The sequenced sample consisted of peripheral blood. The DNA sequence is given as TGTGCCAGCAGCCCTAAACGGGGGGGATTTTCCGGGGAGCTGTTTTTT. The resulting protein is CASSPKRGGFSGELFF.